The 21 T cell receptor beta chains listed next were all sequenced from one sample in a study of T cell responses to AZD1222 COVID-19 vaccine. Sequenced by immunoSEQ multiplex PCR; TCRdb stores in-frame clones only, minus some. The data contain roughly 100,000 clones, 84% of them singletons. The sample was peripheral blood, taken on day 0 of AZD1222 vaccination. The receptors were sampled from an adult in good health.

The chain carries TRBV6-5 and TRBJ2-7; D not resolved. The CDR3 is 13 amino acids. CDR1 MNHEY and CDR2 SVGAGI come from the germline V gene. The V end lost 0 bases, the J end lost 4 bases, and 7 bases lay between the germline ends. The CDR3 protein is CASSYSADYEQYF. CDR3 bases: TGTGCCAGCAGTTACTCGGCCGATTACGAGCAGTACTTC.

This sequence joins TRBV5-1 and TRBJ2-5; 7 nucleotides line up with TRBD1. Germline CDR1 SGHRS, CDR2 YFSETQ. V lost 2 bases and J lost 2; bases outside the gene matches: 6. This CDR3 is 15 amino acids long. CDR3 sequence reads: CASSFLGQNQETQYF. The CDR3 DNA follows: TGCGCCAGCAGCTTTCTGGGACAGAATCAAGAGACCCAGTACTTC.

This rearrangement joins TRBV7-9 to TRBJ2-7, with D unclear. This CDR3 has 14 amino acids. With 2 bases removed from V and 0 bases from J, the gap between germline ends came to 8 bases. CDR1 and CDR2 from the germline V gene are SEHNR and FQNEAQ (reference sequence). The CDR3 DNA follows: TGTGCCAGCAGCTTACTGTCGGGCTCCTACGAGCAGTACTTC. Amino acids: CASSLLSGSYEQYF.

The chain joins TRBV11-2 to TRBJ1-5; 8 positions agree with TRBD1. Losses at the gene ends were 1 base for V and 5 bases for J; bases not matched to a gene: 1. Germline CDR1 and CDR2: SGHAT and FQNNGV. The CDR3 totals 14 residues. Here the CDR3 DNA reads TGTGCCAGCAGCTTAGGCAGGGGGCATCAGCCCCAGCATTTT. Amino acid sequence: CASSLGRGHQPQHF.

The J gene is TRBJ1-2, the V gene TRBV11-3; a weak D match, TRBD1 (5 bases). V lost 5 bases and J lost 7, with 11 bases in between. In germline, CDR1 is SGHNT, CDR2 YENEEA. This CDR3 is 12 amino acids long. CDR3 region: CASSPGSGGYTF. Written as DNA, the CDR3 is TGTGCCAGCAGCCCAGGGTCGGGTGGCTACACCTTC.

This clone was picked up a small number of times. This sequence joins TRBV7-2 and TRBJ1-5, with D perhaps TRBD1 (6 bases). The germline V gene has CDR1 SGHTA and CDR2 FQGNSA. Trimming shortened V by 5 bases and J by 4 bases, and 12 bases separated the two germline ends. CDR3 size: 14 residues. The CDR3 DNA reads TGTGCCAGCAGCCCCGGACAGTTAAATCAGCCCCAGCATTTT. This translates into CASSPGQLNQPQHF.

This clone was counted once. The CDR3 DNA reads as TGTGCCAGCTCACCATCGAGACCCATCCTTAACGAGCAGTACTTC. Its protein product is CASSPSRPILNEQYF. The chain combines TRBV18 with TRBJ2-7; D is unresolved. Germline V gene sequence: CDR1 KGHSH, CDR2 LQKENI. Trimming left V 2 bases short and J 5 bases short, with 16 bases between. The CDR3 is made up of 15 amino acids. Full variable domain (outside the CDR3, taken from reference TRBV18 and TRBJ2-7): NAGVMQNPRHLVRRRGQEARLRCSPMKGHSHVYWYRQLPEEGLKFMVYLQKENIIDESGMPKERFSAEFPKEGPSILRIQQVVRGDSAAYFCASSPSRPILNEQYFGPGTRLTVT.

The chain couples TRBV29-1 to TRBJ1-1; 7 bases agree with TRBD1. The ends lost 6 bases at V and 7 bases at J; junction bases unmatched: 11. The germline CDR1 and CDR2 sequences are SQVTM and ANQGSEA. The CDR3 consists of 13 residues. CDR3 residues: CSVSWAGGGEAFF. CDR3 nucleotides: TGCAGCGTCAGTTGGGCAGGGGGAGGTGAAGCTTTCTTT.

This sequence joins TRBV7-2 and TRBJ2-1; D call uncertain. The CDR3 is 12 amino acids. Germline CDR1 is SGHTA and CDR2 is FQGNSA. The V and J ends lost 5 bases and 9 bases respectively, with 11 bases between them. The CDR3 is CASSPGVGEQFF. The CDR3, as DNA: TGTGCCAGCAGCCCCGGTGTGGGTGAGCAGTTCTTC.

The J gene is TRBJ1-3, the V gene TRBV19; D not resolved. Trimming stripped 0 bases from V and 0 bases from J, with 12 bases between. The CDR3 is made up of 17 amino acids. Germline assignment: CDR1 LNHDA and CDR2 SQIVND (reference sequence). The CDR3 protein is CASSIDPGLHSGNTIYF. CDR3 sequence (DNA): TGTGCCAGTAGTATAGATCCAGGCCTTCACTCTGGAAACACCATATATTTT.

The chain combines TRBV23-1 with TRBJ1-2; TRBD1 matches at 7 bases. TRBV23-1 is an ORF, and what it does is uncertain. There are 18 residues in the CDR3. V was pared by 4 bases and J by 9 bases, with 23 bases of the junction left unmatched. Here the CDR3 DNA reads TGCGCCAGCAGTCCAAATATAATACTAGACAGGGCAGAGTTCTGCTACACCTTC. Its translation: CASSPNIILDRAEFCYTF.

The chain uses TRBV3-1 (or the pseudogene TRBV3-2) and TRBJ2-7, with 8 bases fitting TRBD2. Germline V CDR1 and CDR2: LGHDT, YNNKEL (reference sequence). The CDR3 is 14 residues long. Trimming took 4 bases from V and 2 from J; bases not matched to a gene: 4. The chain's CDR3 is CASSPIAGPYEQYF. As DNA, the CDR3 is TGTGCCAGCAGCCCCATAGCGGGACCCTACGAGCAGTACTTC.

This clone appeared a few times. CDR3 protein: CASSPTGKQETQYF. CDR3 DNA: TGTGCCAGCAGTCCAACGGGGAAACAAGAGACCCAGTACTTC. V gene TRBV28 combines with J gene TRBJ2-5, with D possibly being TRBD2 (5 bases). The germline V and J ends were trimmed by 5 bases and 2 bases, with 12 bases remaining between them. This CDR3 is 14 amino acids long. Germline V gene lookup returns CDR1 MDHEN and CDR2 SYDVKM.

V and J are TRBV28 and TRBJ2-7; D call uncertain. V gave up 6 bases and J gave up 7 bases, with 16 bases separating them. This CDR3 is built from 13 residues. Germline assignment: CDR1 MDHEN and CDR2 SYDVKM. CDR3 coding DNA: TGTGCCAGCAGGCAACAAGGTCGTGGGGAGCAGTACTTC. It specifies CASRQQGRGEQYF.

CDR3 protein: CASSEVQGAREQYF. The CDR3 nucleotides read TGTGCCAGCAGTGAGGTACAGGGGGCGCGCGAGCAGTACTTC. This sequence joins TRBV6-1 and TRBJ2-7, with 9 bases matching TRBD1. CDR1 is MNHNS, CDR2 SASEGT, per germline. This CDR3 is 14 amino acids long. Unmatched junction bases numbered 6, after V lost 3 bases and J lost 6 bases.

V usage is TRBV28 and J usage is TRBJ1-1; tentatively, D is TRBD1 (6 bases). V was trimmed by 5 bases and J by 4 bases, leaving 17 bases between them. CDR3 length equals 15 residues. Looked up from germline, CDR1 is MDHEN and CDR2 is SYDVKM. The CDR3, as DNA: TGTGCCAGCAGTCTTGGACAGTTGGGGGGCACTGAAGCTTTCTTT. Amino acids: CASSLGQLGGTEAFF.

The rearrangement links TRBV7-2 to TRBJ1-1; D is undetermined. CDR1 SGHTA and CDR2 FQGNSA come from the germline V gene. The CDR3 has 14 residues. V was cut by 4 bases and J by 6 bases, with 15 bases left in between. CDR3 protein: CASSSKVLIPEAFF. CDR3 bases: TGTGCCAGCAGCTCAAAGGTCTTGATCCCTGAAGCTTTCTTT.

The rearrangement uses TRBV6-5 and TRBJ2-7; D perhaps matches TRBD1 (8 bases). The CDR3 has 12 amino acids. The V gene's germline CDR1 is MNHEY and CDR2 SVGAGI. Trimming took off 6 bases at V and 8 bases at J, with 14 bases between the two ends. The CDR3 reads CASRQQGGKQYV. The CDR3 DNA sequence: TGTGCCAGCAGACAACAGGGGGGGAAGCAGTACGTC.

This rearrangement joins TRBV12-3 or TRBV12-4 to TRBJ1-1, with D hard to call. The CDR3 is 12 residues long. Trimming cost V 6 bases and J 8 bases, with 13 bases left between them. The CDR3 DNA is TGTGCCAGCAGCAACTACGGCAGGGAAGCTTTCTTT. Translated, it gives CASSNYGREAFF.

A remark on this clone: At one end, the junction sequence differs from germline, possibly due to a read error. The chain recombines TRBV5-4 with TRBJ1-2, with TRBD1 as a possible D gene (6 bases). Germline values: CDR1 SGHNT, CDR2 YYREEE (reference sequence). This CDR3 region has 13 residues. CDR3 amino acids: CASCLGGAGGYTF. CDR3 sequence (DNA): TGTGCCAGCTGCTTGGGGGGGGCGGGGGGCTACACCTTC.

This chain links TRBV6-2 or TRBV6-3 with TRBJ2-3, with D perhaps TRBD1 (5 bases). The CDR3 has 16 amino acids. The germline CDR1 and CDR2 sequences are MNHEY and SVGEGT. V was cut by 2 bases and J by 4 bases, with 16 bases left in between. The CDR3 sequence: CASSYRGLIAPDTQYF. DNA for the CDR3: TGTGCCAGCAGTTACAGGGGCCTCATTGCCCCAGATACGCAGTATTTT.